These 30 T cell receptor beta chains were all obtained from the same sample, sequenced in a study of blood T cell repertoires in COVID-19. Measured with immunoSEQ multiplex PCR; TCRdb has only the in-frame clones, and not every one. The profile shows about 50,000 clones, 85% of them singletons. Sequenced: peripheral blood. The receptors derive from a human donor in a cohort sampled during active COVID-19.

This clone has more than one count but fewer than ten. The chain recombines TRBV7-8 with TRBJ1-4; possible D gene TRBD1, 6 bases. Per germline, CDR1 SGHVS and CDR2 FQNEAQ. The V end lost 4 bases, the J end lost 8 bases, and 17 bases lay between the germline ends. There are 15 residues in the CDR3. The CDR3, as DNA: TGTGCCAGCAGCTGGGATAGACAGGTGGAGGAAAAACTGTTTTTT. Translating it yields CASSWDRQVEEKLFF. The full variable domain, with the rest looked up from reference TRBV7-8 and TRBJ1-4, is GAGVSQSPRYKVAKRGQDVALRCDPISGHVSLFWYQQALGQGPEFLTYFQNEAQLDKSGLPSDRFFAERPEGSVSTLKIQRTQQEDSAVYLCASSWDRQVEEKLFFGSGTQLSVL.

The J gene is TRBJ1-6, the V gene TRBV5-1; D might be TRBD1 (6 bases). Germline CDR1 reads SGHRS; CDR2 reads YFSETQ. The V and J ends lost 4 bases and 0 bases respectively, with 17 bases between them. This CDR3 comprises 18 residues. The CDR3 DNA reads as TGCGCCAGCAGCACCGGACAGTCATTAAGCTCCTATAATTCACCCCTCCACTTT. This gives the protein CASSTGQSLSSYNSPLHF. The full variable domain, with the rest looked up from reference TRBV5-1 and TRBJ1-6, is KAGVTQTPRYLIKTRGQQVTLSCSPISGHRSVSWYQQTPGQGLQFLFEYFSETQRNKGNFPGRFSGRQFSNSRSEMNVSTLELGDSALYLCASSTGQSLSSYNSPLHFGNGTRLTVT.

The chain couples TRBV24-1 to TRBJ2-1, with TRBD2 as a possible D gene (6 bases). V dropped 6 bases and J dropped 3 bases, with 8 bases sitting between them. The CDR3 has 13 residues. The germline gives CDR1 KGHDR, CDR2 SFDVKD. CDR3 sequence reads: CATSSGSYNEQFF. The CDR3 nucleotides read TGTGCCACCAGTTCCGGGAGCTACAATGAGCAGTTCTTC.

CDR3 region: CASSFIAGGQPYEQYF. CDR3 sequence (DNA): TGTGCCAGCAGCTTTATAGCCGGGGGACAGCCCTACGAGCAGTACTTC. J is TRBJ2-7 and V is TRBV5-5; a possible D gene is TRBD1 (7 bases). CDR1 SGHKS and CDR2 YYEKEE come from the germline V gene (reference sequence). The CDR3 has 16 residues. Trimming shortened V by 2 bases and J by 2 bases, and 17 bases separated the two germline ends.

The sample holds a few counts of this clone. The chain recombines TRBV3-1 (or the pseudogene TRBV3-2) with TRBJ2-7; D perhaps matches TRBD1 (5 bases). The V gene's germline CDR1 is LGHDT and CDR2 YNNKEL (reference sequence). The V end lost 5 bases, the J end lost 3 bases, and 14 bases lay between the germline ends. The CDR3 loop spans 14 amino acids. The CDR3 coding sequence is TGTGCCAGCAGCTTTGGGGCTGTTGACTACGAGCAGTACTTC. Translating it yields CASSFGAVDYEQYF.

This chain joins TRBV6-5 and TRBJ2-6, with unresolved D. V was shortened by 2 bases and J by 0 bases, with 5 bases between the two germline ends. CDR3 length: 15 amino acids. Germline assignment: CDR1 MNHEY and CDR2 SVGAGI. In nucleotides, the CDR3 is TGTGCCAGCAGTTACCAAGCCTCTGGGGCCAACGTCCTGACTTTC. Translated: CASSYQASGANVLTF.

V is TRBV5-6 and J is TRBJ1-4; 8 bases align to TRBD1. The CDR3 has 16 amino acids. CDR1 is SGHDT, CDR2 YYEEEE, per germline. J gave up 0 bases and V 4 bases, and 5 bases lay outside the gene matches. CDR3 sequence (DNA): TGTGCCAGCAGCCCTGCAGGGGGCTCAACTAATGAAAAACTGTTTTTT. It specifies CASSPAGGSTNEKLFF.

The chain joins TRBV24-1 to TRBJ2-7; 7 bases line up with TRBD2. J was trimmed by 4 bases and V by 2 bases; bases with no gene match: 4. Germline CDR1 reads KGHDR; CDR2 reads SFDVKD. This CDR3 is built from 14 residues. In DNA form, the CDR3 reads TGTGCCACCAGTGATTCTCGGGAGGTATACGAGCAGTACTTC. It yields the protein CATSDSREVYEQYF.

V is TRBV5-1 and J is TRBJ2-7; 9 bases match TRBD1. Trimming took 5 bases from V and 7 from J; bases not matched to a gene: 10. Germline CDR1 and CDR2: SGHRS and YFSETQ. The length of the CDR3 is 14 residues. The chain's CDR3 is CASRPQGATWEQYF. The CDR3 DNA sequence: TGCGCCAGCAGGCCACAGGGGGCTACTTGGGAGCAGTACTTC.

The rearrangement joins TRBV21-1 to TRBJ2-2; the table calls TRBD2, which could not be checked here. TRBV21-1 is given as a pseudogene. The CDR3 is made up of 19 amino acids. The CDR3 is CASSKGLAGGPSGDGELFF. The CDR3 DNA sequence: TGTGCCAGCAGCAAGGGACTAGCGGGAGGGCCTTCTGGCGACGGGGAGCTGTTTTTT.

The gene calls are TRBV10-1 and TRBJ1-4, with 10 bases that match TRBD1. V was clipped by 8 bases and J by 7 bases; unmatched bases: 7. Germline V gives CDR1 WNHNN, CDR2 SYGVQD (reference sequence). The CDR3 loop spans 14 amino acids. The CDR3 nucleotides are TGCGCCAGCCCATTCCGACAGGGGGCTGAAAAACTGTTTTTT. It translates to CASPFRQGAEKLFF.

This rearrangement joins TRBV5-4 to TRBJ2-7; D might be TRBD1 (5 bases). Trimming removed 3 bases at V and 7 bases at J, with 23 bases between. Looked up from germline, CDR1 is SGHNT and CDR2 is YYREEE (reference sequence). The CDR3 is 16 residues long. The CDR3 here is CASSSDRPVSGSEQYF. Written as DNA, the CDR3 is TGTGCCAGCAGCTCTGACAGACCCGTTTCGGGCTCTGAGCAGTACTTC. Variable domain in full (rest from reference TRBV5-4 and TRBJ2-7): ETGVTQSPTHLIKTRGQQVTLRCSSQSGHNTVSWYQQALGQGPQFIFQYYREEENGRGNFPPRFSGLQFPNYSSELNVNALELDDSALYLCASSSDRPVSGSEQYFGPGTRLTVT.

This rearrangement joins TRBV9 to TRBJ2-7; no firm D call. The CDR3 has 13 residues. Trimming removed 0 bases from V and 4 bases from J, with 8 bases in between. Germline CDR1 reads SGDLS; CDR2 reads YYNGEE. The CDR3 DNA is TGTGCCAGCAGCGTAGAACCACAGTACGAGCAGTACTTC. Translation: CASSVEPQYEQYF.

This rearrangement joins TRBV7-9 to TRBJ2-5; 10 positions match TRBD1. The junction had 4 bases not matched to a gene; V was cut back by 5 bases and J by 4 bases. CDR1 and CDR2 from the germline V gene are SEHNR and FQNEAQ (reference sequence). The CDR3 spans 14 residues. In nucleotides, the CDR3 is TGTGCCAGCAGCCGCGGACAGGGGGTAGAGACCCAGTACTTC. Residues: CASSRGQGVETQYF.

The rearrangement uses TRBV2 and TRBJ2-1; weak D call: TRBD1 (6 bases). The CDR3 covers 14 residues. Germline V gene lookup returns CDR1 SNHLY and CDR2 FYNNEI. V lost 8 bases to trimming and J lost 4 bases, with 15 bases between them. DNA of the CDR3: TGTGCCAGCTCCGTCCAGGGGTCTTACAATGAGCAGTTCTTC. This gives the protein CASSVQGSYNEQFF.

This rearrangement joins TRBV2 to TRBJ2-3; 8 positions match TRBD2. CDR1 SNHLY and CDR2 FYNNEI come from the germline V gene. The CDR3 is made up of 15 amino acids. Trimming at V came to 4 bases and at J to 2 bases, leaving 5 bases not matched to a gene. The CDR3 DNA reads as TGTGCCAGCAGTGGGATTAGCGGGAACACAGATACGCAGTATTTT. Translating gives CASSGISGNTDTQYF.

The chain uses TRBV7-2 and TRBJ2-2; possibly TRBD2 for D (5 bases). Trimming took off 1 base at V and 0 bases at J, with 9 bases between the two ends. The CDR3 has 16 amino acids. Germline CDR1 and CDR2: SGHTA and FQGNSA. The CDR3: CASSLGGRANTGELFF. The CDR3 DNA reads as TGTGCCAGCAGCTTAGGCGGGCGAGCGAACACCGGGGAGCTGTTTTTT.

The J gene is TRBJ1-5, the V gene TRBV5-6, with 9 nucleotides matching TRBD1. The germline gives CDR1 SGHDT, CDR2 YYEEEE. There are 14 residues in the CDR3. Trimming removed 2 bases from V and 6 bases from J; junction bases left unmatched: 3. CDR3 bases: TGTGCCAGCAGCTTAGGACAGGGGTCTCAGCCCCAGCATTTT. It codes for CASSLGQGSQPQHF.

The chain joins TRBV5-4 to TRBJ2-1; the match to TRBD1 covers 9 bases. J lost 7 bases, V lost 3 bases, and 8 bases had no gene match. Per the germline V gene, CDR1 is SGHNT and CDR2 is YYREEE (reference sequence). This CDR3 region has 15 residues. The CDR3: CASSSPGQGWNEQFF. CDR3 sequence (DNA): TGTGCCAGCAGCTCTCCGGGACAGGGCTGGAATGAGCAGTTCTTC.

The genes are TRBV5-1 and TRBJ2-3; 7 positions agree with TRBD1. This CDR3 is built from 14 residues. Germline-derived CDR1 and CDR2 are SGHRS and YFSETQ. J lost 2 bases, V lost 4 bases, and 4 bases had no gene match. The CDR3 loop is CASSGGQTTDTQYF. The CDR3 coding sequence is TGCGCCAGCAGCGGGGGACAGACCACAGATACGCAGTATTTT.

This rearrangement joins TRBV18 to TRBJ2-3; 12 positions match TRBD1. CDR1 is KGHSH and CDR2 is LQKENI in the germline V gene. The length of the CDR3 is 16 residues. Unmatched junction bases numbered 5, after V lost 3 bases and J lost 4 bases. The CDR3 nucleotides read TGTGCCAGCTCACCTACCGGGACAGGGGGCGCAGATACGCAGTATTTT. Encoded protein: CASSPTGTGGADTQYF.

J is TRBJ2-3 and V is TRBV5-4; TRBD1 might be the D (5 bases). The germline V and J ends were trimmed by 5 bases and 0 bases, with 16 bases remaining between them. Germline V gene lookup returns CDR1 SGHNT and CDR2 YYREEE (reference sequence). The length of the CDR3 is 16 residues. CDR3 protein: CASSNQGWDSTDTQYF. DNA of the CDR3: TGTGCCAGCAGTAACCAGGGCTGGGATAGCACAGATACGCAGTATTTT.

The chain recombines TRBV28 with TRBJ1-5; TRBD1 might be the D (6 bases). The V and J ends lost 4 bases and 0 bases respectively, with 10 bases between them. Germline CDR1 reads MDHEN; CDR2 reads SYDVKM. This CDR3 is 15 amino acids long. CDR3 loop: CASSSPGDSNQPQHF. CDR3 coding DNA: TGTGCCAGCAGTTCGCCAGGGGATAGCAATCAGCCCCAGCATTTT.

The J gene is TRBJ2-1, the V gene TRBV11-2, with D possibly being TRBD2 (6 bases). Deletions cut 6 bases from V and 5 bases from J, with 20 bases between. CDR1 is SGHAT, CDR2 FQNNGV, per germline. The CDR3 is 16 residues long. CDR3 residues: CASSLIRETRNNEQFF. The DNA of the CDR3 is TGTGCCAGCAGTCTTATACGGGAGACAAGAAACAATGAGCAGTTCTTC.

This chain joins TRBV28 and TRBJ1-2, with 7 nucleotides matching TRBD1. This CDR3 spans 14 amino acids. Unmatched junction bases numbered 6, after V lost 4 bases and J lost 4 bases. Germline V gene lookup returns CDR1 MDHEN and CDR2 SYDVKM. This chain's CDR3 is CASSSQGDSYGYTF. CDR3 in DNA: TGTGCCAGCAGTTCCCAGGGGGACAGCTATGGCTACACCTTC.

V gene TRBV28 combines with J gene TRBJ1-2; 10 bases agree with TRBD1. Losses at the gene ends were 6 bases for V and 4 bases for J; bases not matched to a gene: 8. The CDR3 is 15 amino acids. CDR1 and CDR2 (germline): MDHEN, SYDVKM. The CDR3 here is CASSPRTGGSYGYTF. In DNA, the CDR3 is TGTGCCAGCAGCCCCAGGACAGGGGGGAGCTATGGCTACACCTTC.

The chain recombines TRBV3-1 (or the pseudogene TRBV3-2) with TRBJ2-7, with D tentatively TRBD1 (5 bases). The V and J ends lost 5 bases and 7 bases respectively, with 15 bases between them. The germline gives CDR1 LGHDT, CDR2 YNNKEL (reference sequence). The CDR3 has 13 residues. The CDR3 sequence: CASSNGHRGEQYF. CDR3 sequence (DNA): TGTGCCAGCAGCAACGGACATAGGGGAGAGCAGTACTTC.

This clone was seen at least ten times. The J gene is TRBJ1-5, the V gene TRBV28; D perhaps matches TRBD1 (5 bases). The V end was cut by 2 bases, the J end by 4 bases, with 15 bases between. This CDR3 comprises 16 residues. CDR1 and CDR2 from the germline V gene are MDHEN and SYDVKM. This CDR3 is CASSLGLAGENQPQHF. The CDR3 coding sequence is TGTGCCAGCAGTTTAGGCCTCGCGGGGGAGAATCAGCCCCAGCATTTT.

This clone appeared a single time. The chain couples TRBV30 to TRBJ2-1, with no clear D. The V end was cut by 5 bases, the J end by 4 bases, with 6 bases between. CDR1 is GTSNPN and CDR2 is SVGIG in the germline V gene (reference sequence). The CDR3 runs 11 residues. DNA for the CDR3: TGTGCCTGGGGGTCGTACAATGAGCAGTTCTTC. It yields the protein CAWGSYNEQFF.

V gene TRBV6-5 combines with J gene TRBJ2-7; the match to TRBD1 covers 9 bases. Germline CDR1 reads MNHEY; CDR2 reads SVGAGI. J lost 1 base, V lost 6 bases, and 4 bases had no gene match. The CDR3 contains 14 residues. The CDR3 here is CASSRDRASYEQYF. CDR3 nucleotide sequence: TGTGCCAGCAGCCGGGACAGGGCTTCCTACGAGCAGTACTTC.